What follows are 7 T cell receptor beta chains derived from one specimen sequenced in a study of blood T cell repertoires in COVID-19. The repertoire was sequenced with immunoSEQ multiplex PCR; TCRdb's copy has only in-frame clones and lacks some. The profile shows 70,000 to 100,000 clones, 88% of them singletons. What was sequenced was peripheral blood. The receptors originated from a human donor in a cohort sampled during active COVID-19.

V is TRBV12-3 or TRBV12-4 and J is TRBJ1-2; tentatively, D is TRBD1 (6 bases). With 3 bases removed from V and 8 bases from J, the gap between germline ends came to 13 bases. The CDR3 has 13 amino acids. CDR3 region: CASSFNRVNGYTF. CDR3 sequence (DNA): TGTGCCAGCAGTTTTAACAGGGTGAACGGCTACACCTTC.

The V call is TRBV7-3, the J call TRBJ2-1; D perhaps matches TRBD2 (5 bases). The CDR3 covers 15 residues. Between the trimmed V and J ends, which lost 4 bases and 0 bases, there was a span of 10 bases. Germline CDR1 and CDR2: SGHTA and FQGTGA. The DNA for the CDR3 is TGTGCCAGCAGCTCGGACTCGAACTCCTACAATGAGCAGTTCTTC. This translates into CASSSDSNSYNEQFF. The full variable domain, with the rest looked up from reference TRBV7-3 and TRBJ2-1, is GAGVSQTPSNKVTEKGKYVELRCDPISGHTALYWYRQSLGQGPEFLIYFQGTGAADDSGLPNDRFFAVRPEGSVSTLKIQRTERGDSAVYLCASSSDSNSYNEQFFGPGTRLTVL.

The V call is TRBV4-1, the J call TRBJ2-2, with 7 bases matching TRBD1. Germline CDR1 is MGHRA and CDR2 is YSYEKL. This CDR3 region has 18 residues. V shed 0 bases, J shed 5 bases, and the junction held 12 bases outside the gene matches. CDR3 residues: CASSQEPHQTGRTGELFF. The CDR3 nucleotides are TGCGCCAGCAGCCAAGAGCCGCACCAGACAGGGAGAACCGGGGAGCTGTTTTTT.

This clone was recorded once. The chain couples TRBV27 to TRBJ1-6, with TRBD1 matching over 7 bases. This CDR3 comprises 15 residues. Trimming at V came to 5 bases and at J to 5 bases, leaving 6 bases not matched to a gene. Germline values: CDR1 MNHEY, CDR2 SMNVEV (reference sequence). Here the CDR3 reads CASSPGTVNNSPLHF. CDR3 bases: TGTGCCAGCAGTCCCGGGACAGTCAATAATTCACCCCTCCACTTT.

Comments on this clone: This same CDR3 is encoded by further DNA sequences in the sample. The chain links TRBV29-1 to TRBJ2-3; the D gene is possibly TRBD1 (6 bases). Per the germline V gene, CDR1 is SQVTM and CDR2 is ANQGSEA. The CDR3 is 13 amino acids. The germline V and J ends were trimmed by 4 bases and 2 bases, with 10 bases remaining between them. For the CDR3, the DNA is TGCAGCGTTGCAGGACAGAACACAGATACGCAGTATTTT. It encodes CSVAGQNTDTQYF.

This chain joins TRBV6-2 or TRBV6-3 and TRBJ2-2; 8 bases agree with TRBD1. CDR1 MNHEY and CDR2 SVGEGT come from the germline V gene. The CDR3 extends over 16 amino acids. V lost 0 bases and J lost 5; bases outside the gene matches: 5. CDR3 nucleotides: TGTGCCAGCAGTTACTCCTGGACAGGGCGTACCGGGGAGCTGTTTTTT. It is translated as CASSYSWTGRTGELFF.

The rearrangement joins TRBV28 to TRBJ2-7, with 13 bases that match TRBD2. The V gene end was trimmed by 5 bases and the J gene end by 3 bases; junction bases not matched to a gene: 4. The CDR3 covers 15 residues. Germline CDR1 MDHEN, CDR2 SYDVKM. CDR3 DNA: TGTGCCAGCAGTCAAGGACTAGCGGGAGTCTACGAGCAGTACTTC. This encodes CASSQGLAGVYEQYF.